Listed here are 24 T cell receptor beta chains from one sample, sequenced in a study of human T cells and chemical hapten exposure. Time point noted: patch test 3, about 24 weeks after DPC sensitization. The treatment was: therapeutic diphenylcyclopropenone sensitization with weekly scalp DPC. TCRdb called the RACE reads again in MiXCR, with one record for every CDR3 protein. The data contain roughly 90,000 distinct CDR3 sequences, 11% of them singletons. The sequencing used whole blood, collected in connection with sensitization to the hapten diphenylcyclopropenone (DPC). The receptors come from a woman aged 30 to 39 with alopecia areata. Some clones in this sample may be carry-over from other donors' samples.

V gene TRBV6-2 or TRBV6-3 combines with J gene TRBJ2-3; D is unresolved. Trimming left V 7 bases short and J 0 bases short, with 14 bases between. Germline V gene sequence: CDR1 MNHEY, CDR2 SVGEGT. The CDR3 has 15 amino acids. The CDR3 region has the DNA TGTGCCAGCAACGTAAGAAAAGCTAGCACAGATACGCAGTATTTT. It codes for CASNVRKASTDTQYF.

This clonotype was seen ten or more times. The rearrangement joins TRBV29-1 to TRBJ2-1, with 11 bases matching TRBD2. The CDR3 totals 14 residues. With V trimmed by 6 bases and J by 4 bases, 5 bases remained unmatched. In germline, CDR1 is SQVTM, CDR2 ANQGSEA. CDR3 in amino acids: CSVRLAGTYNEQFF. Written as DNA, the CDR3 is TGCAGCGTACGACTAGCGGGAACGTACAATGAGCAGTTCTTC.

A few counts support this clonotype. The chain links TRBV5-1 to TRBJ2-5; D is unclear. V was trimmed by 0 bases and J by 1 base, leaving 4 bases between them. The CDR3 spans 13 residues. Germline loops: CDR1 SGHRS, CDR2 YFSETQ. The CDR3 loop is CASSLEGQETQYF. CDR3 nucleotides: TGCGCCAGCAGCTTGGAGGGCCAAGAGACCCAGTACTTC.

This clonotype was detected many times. The chain couples TRBV29-1 to TRBJ1-4, with a tentative D call TRBD1 (5 bases). Between the trimmed V and J ends, which lost 7 bases and 11 bases, there was a span of 14 bases. The CDR3 runs to 11 residues. Germline CDR1 reads SQVTM; CDR2 reads ANQGSEA. The chain's CDR3 is CSALDSPKLFF. In nucleotides, the CDR3 is TGCAGCGCCTTAGACAGTCCGAAACTGTTTTTT.

In this sample, this clonotype is medium-sized. The genes are TRBV20-1 and TRBJ2-7; TRBD1 matches at 12 bases. This CDR3 has 14 amino acids. V trimming: 4 bases; J trimming: 1 base; junction bases outside the gene matches: 2. CDR1 and CDR2 (germline): DFQATT, SNEGSKA (reference sequence). The CDR3 DNA sequence: TGCAGTGCTATGGGACAGGGGGCTTCCTACGAGCAGTACGTC. Its protein product is CSAMGQGASYEQYV.

The chain carries TRBV27 and TRBJ2-1, with TRBD2 matching over 8 bases. Unmatched junction bases numbered 7, after V lost 3 bases and J lost 6 bases. The CDR3 is 15 amino acids. Germline CDR1 is MNHEY and CDR2 is SMNVEV (reference sequence). CDR3 amino acids: CASSLGIAGSNEQFF. In nucleotides, the CDR3 is TGTGCCAGCAGTTTGGGAATAGCGGGAAGCAATGAGCAGTTCTTC.

This chain links TRBV4-1 with TRBJ1-3, with TRBD1 identical over 7 bases. The CDR3 totals 16 residues. Germline V gene lookup returns CDR1 MGHRA and CDR2 YSYEKL. V trimming: 5 bases; J trimming: 0 bases; junction bases outside the gene matches: 7. The CDR3 region is CASSAIQGTSGNTIYF. The CDR3 nucleotides read TGCGCCAGCAGCGCCATACAGGGGACCTCTGGAAACACCATATATTTT.

The V gene is TRBV10-3, the J gene TRBJ2-7; 12 bases are a match to TRBD1. Germline V gene data show CDR1 as ENHRY and CDR2 as SYGVKD. V trimming: 10 bases; J trimming: 5 bases; junction bases outside the gene matches: 6. The length of the CDR3 is 13 residues. The CDR3, as DNA: TGTGCCACCCGAGGGACAGGGGGCGACGAGCAGTACGTC. It yields the protein CATRGTGGDEQYV.

This clonotype was seen at least ten times. In DNA, the CDR3 is TGCCGGGCAGGTGCAGGGGGCACTGAAGCTTTCTTT. Its translation: CRAGAGGTEAFF. The V gene is TRBV29-1, the J gene TRBJ1-1; 7 bases are shared with TRBD1. The CDR3 is 12 residues long. From germline, CDR1 is SQVTM and CDR2 ANQGSEA. The variable domain in full, completed from reference TRBV29-1 and TRBJ1-1, reads SAVISQKPSRDICQRGTSLTIQCQVDSQVTMMFWYRQQPGQSLTLIATANQGSEATYESGFVIDKFPISRPNLTFSTLTVSNMSPEDSSIYLCRAGAGGTEAFFGQGTRLTVV.

This clonotype has a handful of counts. The V and J genes are TRBV3-1 and TRBJ1-2; 7 nucleotides line up with TRBD1. The CDR3 is 14 amino acids. V was clipped by 1 base and J by 4 bases; unmatched bases: 3. The germline V gene encodes CDR1 LGHDT and CDR2 YNNKEL (reference sequence). CDR3 in DNA: TGTGCCAGCAGCCAAGGCCAGGGGGTCTATGGCTACACCTTC. Encoded protein: CASSQGQGVYGYTF.

The chain has TRBV12-3 or TRBV12-4 and TRBJ2-5; 9 positions match TRBD1. This CDR3 contains 14 residues. Trimming at V came to 6 bases and at J to 6 bases, leaving 8 bases not matched to a gene. The DNA for the CDR3 is TGTGCCAGCAGCCTAGGACAGGGGATGCAGACCCAGTACTTC. This sequence encodes CASSLGQGMQTQYF.

This clonotype was counted many times. The CDR3 protein is CASRATGGGQPQHF. DNA of the CDR3: TGTGCCAGCAGAGCAACAGGGGGCGGTCAGCCCCAGCATTTT. The J gene is TRBJ1-5, the V gene TRBV2, with 9 bases that match TRBD1. Germline V gives CDR1 SNHLY, CDR2 FYNNEI. V gave up 6 bases and J gave up 6 bases; unmatched junction bases: 6. This CDR3 contains 14 residues. Using reference TRBV2 and TRBJ1-5 for the parts outside the CDR3, the full variable domain is EPEVTQTPSHQVTQMGQEVILRCVPISNHLYFYWYRQILGQKVEFLVSFYNNEISEKSEIFDDQFSVERPDGSNFTLKIRSTKLEDSAMYFCASRATGGGQPQHFGDGTRLSIL.

This clonotype was counted only a few times. The chain links TRBV7-2 to TRBJ2-7; D not certain. Germline CDR1 SGHTA, CDR2 FQGNSA. V dropped 4 bases and J dropped 4 bases, with 11 bases sitting between them. The CDR3 has 13 residues. The DNA of the CDR3 is TGTGCCAGCAGCTCCTCCGTGGGGTACGAGCAGTACTTC. Its translation: CASSSSVGYEQYF.

There are many counts of this clonotype. The chain joins TRBV5-4 to TRBJ1-2; D gene uncertain. Germline values: CDR1 SGHNT, CDR2 YYREEE (reference sequence). CDR3 length: 15 residues. Trimming cost V 4 bases and J 2 bases, with 15 bases left between them. Here the CDR3 reads CASSPVGLLNYGYTF. CDR3 DNA: TGTGCCAGCAGCCCCGTTGGACTGCTCAACTATGGCTACACCTTC. Variable domain in full (rest from reference TRBV5-4 and TRBJ1-2): ETGVTQSPTHLIKTRGQQVTLRCSSQSGHNTVSWYQQALGQGPQFIFQYYREEENGRGNFPPRFSGLQFPNYSSELNVNALELDDSALYLCASSPVGLLNYGYTFGSGTRLTVV.

This chain uses TRBV6-5 with TRBJ2-3; D not certain. CDR3 length: 14 residues. From germline, CDR1 is MNHEY and CDR2 SVGAGI. Trimming took off 0 bases at V and 1 base at J, with 5 bases between the two ends. The CDR3 DNA follows: TGTGCCAGCAGTTACTCTGAGGGCACAGATACGCAGTATTTT. It codes for CASSYSEGTDTQYF.

Many counts were recorded for this clonotype. V and J are TRBV18 and TRBJ2-7; perhaps TRBD1 as D (6 bases). Germline V gives CDR1 KGHSH, CDR2 LQKENI. The CDR3 loop spans 13 amino acids. This chain's CDR3 is CASSPPTGRGSNV. The DNA of the CDR3 is TGTGCCAGCTCACCACCGACAGGCCGAGGGAGCAACGTC.

This clonotype has at least ten counts. CDR3: CASSLYNEKLFF. CDR3 nucleotides: TGTGCCAGCAGCCTTTATAATGAAAAACTGTTTTTT. The chain couples TRBV28 to TRBJ1-4, with D hard to call. Germline V gene sequence: CDR1 MDHEN, CDR2 SYDVKM. Trimming stripped 6 bases from V and 4 bases from J, with 6 bases between. The CDR3 runs 12 residues.

This clonotype was detected only a few times. This sequence joins TRBV7-3 and TRBJ2-3, with 11 bases that match TRBD2. Germline-derived CDR1 and CDR2 are SGHTA and FQGTGA. The V segment lost 4 bases and the J segment 4 bases; nucleotides outside the gene matches: 28. This CDR3 has 23 residues. CDR3 residues: CASSSKAPAGLAALMGPPDTQYF. The CDR3 DNA sequence: TGTGCCAGCAGCTCGAAGGCCCCCGCGGGACTAGCGGCCCTCATGGGACCTCCAGATACGCAGTATTTT.

This clonotype was counted many times. The chain couples TRBV6-2 or TRBV6-3 to TRBJ2-3; no clear D gene. V was shortened by 3 bases and J by 1 base, with 14 bases between the two germline ends. Germline lookup yields CDR1 MNHEY and CDR2 SVGEGT. The CDR3 spans 16 residues. The CDR3 DNA reads TGTGCCAGCAGTTATAGTCACCGAATAGGCACAGATACGCAGTATTTT. The encoded protein is CASSYSHRIGTDTQYF.

This clonotype has a handful of counts. The chain links TRBV11-1 to TRBJ2-7; D might be TRBD2 (6 bases). The germline gives CDR1 SGHAT, CDR2 FQDESV (reference sequence). The V gene lost 5 bases and the J gene lost 1 base, with 15 bases spanning the gap. The CDR3 contains 15 residues. The CDR3 loop is CASSPHRGTSYEQYF. The CDR3 nucleotides read TGTGCCAGCAGCCCCCATAGAGGGACTTCCTACGAGCAGTACTTC. Filled out from reference TRBV11-1 and TRBJ2-7, the complete variable domain reads EAEVAQSPRYKITEKSQAVAFWCDPISGHATLYWYRQILGQGPELLVQFQDESVVDDSQLPKDRFSAERLKGVDSTLKIQPAELGDSAMYLCASSPHRGTSYEQYFGPGTRLTVT.

This sequence joins TRBV28 and TRBJ1-6; D unresolved. The CDR3 extends over 15 amino acids. V was shortened by 3 bases and J by 10 bases, with 16 bases between the two germline ends. From germline, CDR1 is MDHEN and CDR2 SYDVKM. The CDR3 sequence: CASSFPGFVESPLHF. DNA of the CDR3: TGTGCCAGCAGTTTTCCGGGGTTTGTAGAATCACCCCTCCACTTT.

The rearrangement uses TRBV30 and TRBJ2-1; D ambiguous. Germline assignment: CDR1 GTSNPN and CDR2 SVGIG (reference sequence). V was pared by 3 bases and J by 0 bases, with 12 bases between. CDR3 length: 15 amino acids. The CDR3 sequence is CAWSRADLSYNEQFF. The DNA for the CDR3 is TGTGCCTGGAGCAGAGCAGACCTCTCCTACAATGAGCAGTTCTTC.

The V call is TRBV7-2, the J call TRBJ1-5; D call uncertain. This CDR3 is built from 16 residues. The V gene lost 1 base and the J gene lost 3 bases, with 13 bases spanning the gap. The germline V gene encodes CDR1 SGHTA and CDR2 FQGNSA. The chain's CDR3 is CASSLVWQWSNQPQHF. The CDR3 DNA reads as TGTGCCAGCAGCTTAGTGTGGCAGTGGTCCAATCAGCCCCAGCATTTT.

This clonotype was seen only a few times. The V call is TRBV7-2, the J call TRBJ2-4; 9 nucleotides agree with TRBD2. The germline gives CDR1 SGHTA, CDR2 FQGNSA. The CDR3 sequence is 17 residues long. J lost 0 bases, V lost 1 base, and 4 bases had no gene match. DNA for the CDR3: TGTGCCAGCAGCTTAGTTAGCGGGAGACTAGCCAAAAACATTCAGTACTTC. Encoded protein: CASSLVSGRLAKNIQYF. The whole variable domain, remainder taken from reference TRBV7-2 and TRBJ2-4, is GAGVSQSPSNKVTEKGKDVELRCDPISGHTALYWYRQSLGQGLEFLIYFQGNSAPDKSGLPSDRFSAERTGGSVSTLTIQRTQQEDSAVYLCASSLVSGRLAKNIQYFGAGTRLSVL.